This T cell receptor (beta chain) was documented in a study of T cells in Graves' hyperthyroidism and ophthalmopathy. Points from the study as a whole: From stable hyperthyroidism, ophthalmopathy was set apart by a 13 V-J model.

What was amplified from RNA transcripts were TCR beta CDR3 regions. The primer set for the first-round RT-PCR of the TCR CDR3 was HTBI. TCRdb recomputed calls from the multiplex PCR reads with MiXCR, one row per CDR3 protein. The sample consists of 500,000 to 600,000 distinct CDR3 sequences, over 35% of them appearing once. To note about this clonotype: What it binds is not known. This may be a read error, as it is one base from a much larger clone.

Germline V gene sequence: CDR1 MNHEY, CDR2 SVGAGI. The CDR3 consists of 14 residues. Trimming removed 4 bases at V and 1 base at J, with 10 bases between. It was uncontrolled infection, other autoimmune disease, pregnancy or lactation that excluded patients. The rearrangement links TRBV6-5 to TRBJ1-1; D is unresolved. What was sequenced was peripheral blood or thyroid tissue (not recorded which). This clonotype was sampled from an adult woman with Graves' disease, either hyperthyroidism or ophthalmopathy (not recorded which). The CDR3 spells CASSFNRKNTEAFF. CDR3 DNA: TGTGCCAGCAGTTTCAACAGAAAGAACACTGAAGCTTTCTTT.